These 8 T cell receptor beta chains came from one sample sequenced in a study of CD8 T cells in Susac syndrome. Random hexamers were used to reverse transcribe roughly 0.5 to 1 ug of RNA. TCRdb analysed the immunoSEQ multiplex PCR reads with MiXCR anew, one entry per CDR3 protein. Of about 130,000 distinct CDR3 sequences in the sample, over 90% were seen once. The sequenced sample consisted of CD8+ T cells from PBMCs. Every receptor here comes from a human donor with Susac syndrome.

The CDR3 here is CASSLGHQPQHF. The CDR3 DNA follows: TGTGCCAGCAGCTTAGGGCATCAGCCCCAGCATTTT. The V gene is TRBV13, the J gene TRBJ1-5, with D unclear. CDR1 is PRHDT, CDR2 FYEKMQ, per germline (reference sequence). The CDR3 spans 12 residues. Trimming took off 0 bases at V and 5 bases at J, with 2 bases between the two ends.

The rearrangement joins TRBV6-5 to TRBJ1-1; no firm D call. The CDR3 has 15 amino acids. V lost 2 bases, J lost 1 base, and 11 bases lay in between. Germline CDR1 and CDR2: MNHEY and SVGAGI. The CDR3 loop reads CASSYTRLGNTEAFF. CDR3 in DNA: TGTGCCAGCAGTTACACCCGACTGGGGAACACTGAAGCTTTCTTT.

This chain uses TRBV12-5 with TRBJ2-7; 15 bases map to TRBD2. Germline CDR1 is LGHNT and CDR2 is FRNRAP. The CDR3 runs 14 residues. V shed 6 bases and J 5 bases; nucleotides not matched to a gene: 2. Here the CDR3 reads CASGGTSGRNEQYF. The CDR3 nucleotides read TGTGCTAGTGGGGGGACTAGCGGGAGGAACGAGCAGTACTTC.

The chain combines TRBV20-1 with TRBJ2-7, with 9 bases that match TRBD1. Germline V gene data show CDR1 as DFQATT and CDR2 as SNEGSKA (reference sequence). This CDR3 region has 14 residues. Germline trimming cut 0 bases from V and 2 bases from J; bases unmatched to any gene: 2. In nucleotides, the CDR3 is TGCAGTGCTAGAGAAGGGGACAGGGCCTACGAGCAGTACTTC. Its protein product is CSAREGDRAYEQYF.

DNA for the CDR3: TGTGCCAGCAAACTCCGGGACAGTCTCTGGGAGCAGTTCTTC. Its protein is CASKLRDSLWEQFF. The chain joins TRBV5-8 to TRBJ2-1, with TRBD1 matching 7 bases. Germline trimming cut 6 bases from V and 10 bases from J; bases unmatched to any gene: 13. The germline V gene encodes CDR1 SGHTS and CDR2 YDEGEE. This CDR3 spans 14 amino acids.

V gene TRBV7-8 combines with J gene TRBJ1-3; the D gene is possibly TRBD1 (5 bases). Germline CDR1 and CDR2: SGHVS and FQNEAQ. The CDR3 is 17 amino acids. V was trimmed by 0 bases and J by 1 base, leaving 13 bases between them. The CDR3 nucleotides read TGTGCCAGCAGCTTAGCGGGGCAGGGACTTTCTGGAAACACCATATATTTT. Its translation is CASSLAGQGLSGNTIYF.

This sequence joins TRBV3-1 and TRBJ2-1, with D uncertain. Trimming removed 7 bases at V and 0 bases at J, with 7 bases between. Per germline, CDR1 LGHDT and CDR2 YNNKEL (reference sequence). This CDR3 has 13 amino acids. The CDR3 DNA sequence: TGTGCCAGCAAAGCGCCCTCCTACAATGAGCAGTTCTTC. This gives the protein CASKAPSYNEQFF.

This clonotype was observed a single time. The chain has TRBV29-1 and TRBJ2-7; no definite D call. Trimming removed 8 bases from V and 4 bases from J, with 15 bases in between. CDR3 length equals 12 residues. Germline loops: CDR1 SQVTM, CDR2 ANQGSEA. CDR3 residues: CSIEDEVYEQYF. CDR3 coding DNA: TGCAGCATCGAGGATGAAGTATACGAGCAGTACTTC.